The present entry profiles one T cell receptor (beta chain) with its context. Original analysis: Cell counts per sample came from amplifying reference gene primers. Sequencing used immunoSEQ multiplex PCR; TCRdb keeps in-frame clones, though not all of them. For V, J and clone size, that table is used; D and trimming come from the DNA. The data hold fewer than 150,000 clones, with roughly 83% observed a single time. These data are taken from a study of blood T cell repertoires in COVID-19. Study overall: Samples representing acute and convalescent COVID-19 were sourced from the United States, Italy and Spain. Sources were T cells, B-cell-depleted T cells, or PBMCs; the material itself was cDNA or gDNA.

Looked up from germline, CDR1 is KGHSH and CDR2 is LQKENI. This CDR3 has 17 residues. J lost 0 bases, V lost 2 bases, and 6 bases had no gene match. The material sequenced was peripheral blood. This sequence was found in a woman between 45 and 65 years old with acute or convalescent COVID-19. V gene TRBV18 combines with J gene TRBJ2-3; 9 bases agree with TRBD2. CDR3 nucleotide sequence: TGTGCCAGCTCACCAACGACTAGCGGTTATAGCACAGATACGCAGTATTTT. It specifies CASSPTTSGYSTDTQYF.